This TCR beta chain appears in the sequencing data of a study of shared clonotypes between healthy human individuals. About this clone: As yet, its antigen is unknown.

The material for each subset, its genomic DNA, was split evenly across several immunoSEQ plates. TCRdb keeps only in-frame clones here, not all; method: immunoSEQ multiplex PCR. The sample contains some 1 million clones, about 75% of which appear only once. This CDR3 has 14 amino acids. The V gene end was trimmed by 3 bases and the J gene end by 1 base; junction bases not matched to a gene: 2. Germline V gene lookup returns CDR1 KGHSH and CDR2 LQKENI. Study-level findings and limits: A generally larger estimated richness was seen in naive subsets than in memory subsets.

The clonotype was recovered from a man in his late teens or twenties in good health. The J gene is TRBJ1-2, the V gene TRBV18, with 7 bases that match TRBD1. Sequenced material: memory CD4+ T cells sorted from blood. The subset: CD45RA-negative fraction. The CDR3 here is CASSPRQGNYGYTF. CDR3 nucleotides: TGTGCCAGCTCACCTCGACAGGGTAACTATGGCTACACCTTC.